This T cell receptor (beta chain) stems from a study of shared clonotypes between healthy human individuals. At the level of the study: CD8 memory received one plate per donor, CD8 naive two, CD4 memory three and CD4 naive three. General study points: The study drew on few donors, limiting represented genetic and exposure-history diversity.

Regarding this clone: Antigen: not known. The same CDR3 arises from other DNA sequences in this sample as well.

Naive CD8 cells comprised CD45RO-negative, CCR7-positively selected cells, excluding terminally differentiated effector memory CD45RA+ cells. At the deep level, the assay was run. DNA at approximately 200 ng, 25,000 to 35,000 T cell genomes, went into sorted-subset replicate PCRs. Here immunoSEQ multiplex PCR was the method, and the copy in TCRdb shows in-frame clones only, minus some. This sample has more than 2 million clones, with roughly 94% found just once. Between the trimmed V and J ends, which lost 0 bases and 6 bases, there was a span of 5 bases. Germline CDR1 SGHRS, CDR2 YFSETQ. The CDR3 length is 12 residues.

The origin of this receptor is a man aged 18 to 30 in good health. Sequencing was done on a sample of naive CD8+ T cells sorted from blood. The chain carries TRBV5-1 and TRBJ2-3; D gene uncertain. CDR3 sequence reads: CASSLVGDTQYF. CDR3 sequence (DNA): TGCGCCAGCAGCTTGGTAGGGGATACGCAGTATTTT.